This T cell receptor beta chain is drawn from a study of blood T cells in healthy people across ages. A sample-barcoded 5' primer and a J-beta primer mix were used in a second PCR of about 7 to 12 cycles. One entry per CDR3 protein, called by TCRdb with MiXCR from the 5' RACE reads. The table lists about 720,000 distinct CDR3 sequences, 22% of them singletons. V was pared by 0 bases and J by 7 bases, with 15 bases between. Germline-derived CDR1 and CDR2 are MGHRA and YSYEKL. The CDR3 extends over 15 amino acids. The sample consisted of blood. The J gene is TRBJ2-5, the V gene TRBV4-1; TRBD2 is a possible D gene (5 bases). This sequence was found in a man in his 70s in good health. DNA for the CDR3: TGCGCCAGCAGCCAAGATCGAGGTACAGAGGGGACCCAGTACTTC. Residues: CASSQDRGTEGTQYF.